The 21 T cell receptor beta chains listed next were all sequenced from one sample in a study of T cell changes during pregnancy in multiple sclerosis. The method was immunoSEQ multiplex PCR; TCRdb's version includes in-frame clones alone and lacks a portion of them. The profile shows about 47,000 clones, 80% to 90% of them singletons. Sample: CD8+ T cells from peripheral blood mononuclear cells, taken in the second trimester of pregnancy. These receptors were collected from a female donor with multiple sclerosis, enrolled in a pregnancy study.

The CDR3 nucleotides are TGTGCCAGCACCCACTTGCAGGGCTATGAGCAGTTCTTC. The encoded protein is CASTHLQGYEQFF. The rearrangement uses TRBV27 and TRBJ2-1, with a possible D match to TRBD1 (5 bases). Germline assignment: CDR1 MNHEY and CDR2 SMNVEV (reference sequence). This CDR3 is 13 amino acids long. Between the trimmed V and J ends, which lost 7 bases and 8 bases, there was a span of 15 bases.

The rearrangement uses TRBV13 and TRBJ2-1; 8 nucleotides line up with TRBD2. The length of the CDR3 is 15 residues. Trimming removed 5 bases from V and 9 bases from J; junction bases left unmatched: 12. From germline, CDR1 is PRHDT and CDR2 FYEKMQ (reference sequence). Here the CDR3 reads CASSGGAARGGEQFF. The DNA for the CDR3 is TGTGCCAGCAGCGGTGGGGCGGCCCGGGGGGGTGAGCAGTTCTTC. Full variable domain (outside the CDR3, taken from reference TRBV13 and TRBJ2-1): AAGVIQSPRHLIKEKRETATLKCYPIPRHDTVYWYQQGPGQDPQFLISFYEKMQSDKGSIPDRFSAQQFSDYHSELNMSSLELGDSALYFCASSGGAARGGEQFFGPGTRLTVL.

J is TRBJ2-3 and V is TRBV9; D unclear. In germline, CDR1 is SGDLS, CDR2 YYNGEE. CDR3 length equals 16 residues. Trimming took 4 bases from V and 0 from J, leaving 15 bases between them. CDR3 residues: CASSLRLNPSTDTQYF. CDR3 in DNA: TGTGCCAGCAGCCTCCGACTGAACCCGAGCACAGATACGCAGTATTTT.

The CDR3 DNA follows: TGTGCCAGCAGACTCCCCTATGGTTCCTACGAGCAGTACTTC. Protein product: CASRLPYGSYEQYF. The J gene is TRBJ2-7, the V gene TRBV6-1, with D uncertain. CDR1 MNHNS and CDR2 SASEGT come from the germline V gene. The CDR3 length is 14 residues. Trimming cost V 6 bases and J 1 base, with 13 bases left between them.

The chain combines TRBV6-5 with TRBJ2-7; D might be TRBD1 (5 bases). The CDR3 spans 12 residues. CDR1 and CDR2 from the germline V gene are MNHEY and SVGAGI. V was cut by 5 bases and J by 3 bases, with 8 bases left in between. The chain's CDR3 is CASSLDSYEQYF. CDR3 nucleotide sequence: TGTGCCAGCAGTCTTGACAGCTACGAGCAGTACTTC.

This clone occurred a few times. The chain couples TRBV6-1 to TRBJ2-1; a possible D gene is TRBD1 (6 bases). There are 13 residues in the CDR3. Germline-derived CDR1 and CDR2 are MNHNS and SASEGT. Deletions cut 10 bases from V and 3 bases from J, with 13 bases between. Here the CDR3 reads CATRTADYNEQFF. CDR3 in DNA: TGTGCCACCAGGACAGCCGACTACAATGAGCAGTTCTTC.

The DNA of the CDR3 is TGTGCCAGCAGCTTAGAGCGGAACCCCCTCTACGAGCAGTACTTC. This translates into CASSLERNPLYEQYF. The chain has TRBV11-2 and TRBJ2-7; no clear D gene. Germline V gene lookup returns CDR1 SGHAT and CDR2 FQNNGV. The CDR3 runs 15 residues. V lost 0 bases and J lost 3, with 12 bases in between.

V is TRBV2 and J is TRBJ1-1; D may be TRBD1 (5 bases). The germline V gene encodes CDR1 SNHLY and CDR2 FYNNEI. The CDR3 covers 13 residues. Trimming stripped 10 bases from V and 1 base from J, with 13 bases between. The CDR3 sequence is CATKGTPNTEAFF. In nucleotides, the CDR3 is TGTGCCACCAAAGGGACTCCGAACACTGAAGCTTTCTTT.

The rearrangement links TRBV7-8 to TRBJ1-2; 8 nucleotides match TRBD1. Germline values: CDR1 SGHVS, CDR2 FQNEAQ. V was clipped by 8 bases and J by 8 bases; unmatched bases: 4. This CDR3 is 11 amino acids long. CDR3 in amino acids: CASWTGKGYTF. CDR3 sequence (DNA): TGTGCCAGCTGGACAGGGAAAGGCTACACCTTC.

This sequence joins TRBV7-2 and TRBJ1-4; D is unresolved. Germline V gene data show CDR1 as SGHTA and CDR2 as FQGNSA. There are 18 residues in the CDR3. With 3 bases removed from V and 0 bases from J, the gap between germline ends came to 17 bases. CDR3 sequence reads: CASSFPADLPTTNEKLFF. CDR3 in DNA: TGTGCCAGCAGCTTTCCGGCAGACTTACCTACAACTAATGAAAAACTGTTTTTT.

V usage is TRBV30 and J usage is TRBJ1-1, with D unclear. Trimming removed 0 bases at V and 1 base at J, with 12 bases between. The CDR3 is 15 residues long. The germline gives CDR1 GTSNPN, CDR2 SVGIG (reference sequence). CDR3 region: CAWSVPNRQNTEAFF. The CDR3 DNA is TGTGCCTGGAGTGTACCCAACAGACAGAACACTGAAGCTTTCTTT.

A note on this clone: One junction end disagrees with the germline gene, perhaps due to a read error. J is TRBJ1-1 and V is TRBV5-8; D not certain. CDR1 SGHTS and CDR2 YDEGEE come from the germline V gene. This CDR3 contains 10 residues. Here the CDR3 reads CASSIEGGIF. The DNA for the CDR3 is TGTGCCAGCAGCATAGAGGGCGGGATATTT. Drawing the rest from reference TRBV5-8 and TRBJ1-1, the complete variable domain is EAGVTQSPTHLIKTRGQQATLRCSPISGHTSVYWYQQALGLGLQFLLWYDEGEERNRGNFPPRFSGRQFPNYSSELNVNALELEDSALYLCASSIEGGIFGQGTRLTVV.

DNA for the CDR3: TGCGCCAGCAGCCCACAACAGACTAATGAAAAACTGTTTTTT. This sequence encodes CASSPQQTNEKLFF. The genes are TRBV4-1 and TRBJ1-4; D remains ambiguous. Germline V CDR1 and CDR2: MGHRA, YSYEKL. CDR3 size: 14 residues. Trimming removed 4 bases from V and 2 bases from J, with 8 bases in between.

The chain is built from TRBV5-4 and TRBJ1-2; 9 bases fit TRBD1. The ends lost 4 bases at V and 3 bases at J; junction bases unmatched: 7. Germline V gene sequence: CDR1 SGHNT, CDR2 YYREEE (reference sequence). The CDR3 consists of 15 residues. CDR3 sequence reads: CASSLNRGRDYGYTF. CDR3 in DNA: TGTGCCAGCAGCCTAAACAGGGGGCGAGACTATGGCTACACCTTC.

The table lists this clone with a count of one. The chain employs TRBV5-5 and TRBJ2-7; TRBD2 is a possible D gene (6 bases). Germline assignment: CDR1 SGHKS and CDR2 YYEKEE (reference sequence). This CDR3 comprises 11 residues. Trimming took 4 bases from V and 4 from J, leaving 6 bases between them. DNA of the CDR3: TGTGCCAGCAGCGGAGGGTACGAGCAGTACTTC. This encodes CASSGGYEQYF.

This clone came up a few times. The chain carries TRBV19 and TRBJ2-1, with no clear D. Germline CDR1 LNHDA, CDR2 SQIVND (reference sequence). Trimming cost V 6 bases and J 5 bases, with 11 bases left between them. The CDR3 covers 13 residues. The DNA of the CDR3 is TGTGCCAGTAGCTTGGCCCATCACAATGAGCAGTTCTTC. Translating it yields CASSLAHHNEQFF.

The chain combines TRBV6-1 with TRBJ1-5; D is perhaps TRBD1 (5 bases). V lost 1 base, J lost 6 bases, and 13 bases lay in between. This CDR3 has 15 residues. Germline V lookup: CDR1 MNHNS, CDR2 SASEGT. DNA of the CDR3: TGTGCCAGCAGTGAAGTTCGCGGGGGAAGTCAGCCCCAGCATTTT. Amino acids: CASSEVRGGSQPQHF.

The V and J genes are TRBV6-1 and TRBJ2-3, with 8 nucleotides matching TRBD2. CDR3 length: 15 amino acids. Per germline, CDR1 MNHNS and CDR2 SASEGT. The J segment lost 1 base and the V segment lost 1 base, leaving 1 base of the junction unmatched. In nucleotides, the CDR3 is TGTGCCAGCAGTGAAGTTAGCGGGGGCACAGATACGCAGTATTTT. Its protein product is CASSEVSGGTDTQYF.

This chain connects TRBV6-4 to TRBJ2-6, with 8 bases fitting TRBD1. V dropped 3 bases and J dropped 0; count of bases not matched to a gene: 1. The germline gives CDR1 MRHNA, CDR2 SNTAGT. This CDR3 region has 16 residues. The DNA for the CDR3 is TGTGCCAGCAGTGAAACAGGGGGCTCTGGGGCCAACGTCCTGACTTTC. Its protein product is CASSETGGSGANVLTF.

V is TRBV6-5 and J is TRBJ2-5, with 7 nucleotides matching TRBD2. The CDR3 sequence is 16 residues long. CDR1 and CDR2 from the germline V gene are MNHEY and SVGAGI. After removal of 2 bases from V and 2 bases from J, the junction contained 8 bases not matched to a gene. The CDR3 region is CASSYPSLGGQETQYF. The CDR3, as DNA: TGTGCCAGCAGTTACCCCAGCCTGGGAGGGCAAGAGACCCAGTACTTC.

CDR3 DNA: TGTGCCAGCAGCTTAGTCCGAGCGGGGGGGCCCAATGAGCAGTTCTTC. Protein: CASSLVRAGGPNEQFF. The J gene is TRBJ2-1, the V gene TRBV11-2, with 10 bases lining up with TRBD2. This CDR3 has 16 amino acids. Trimming took 1 base from V and 6 from J; bases not matched to a gene: 6. The germline gives CDR1 SGHAT, CDR2 FQNNGV.